This T cell receptor (beta chain) was sequenced in a study of neurological immune-mediated disorders. The sample holds many counts of this clonotype. Antigen unknown. Study outcomes and limitations: HTLV-1-associated myelopathy led in TCR clonal expansion, while multiple sclerosis ranked lowest, below healthy controls. Among expanded clones, no CDR3 amino acid sequences were shared across subjects, a pattern suggesting private repertoires in all groups.

TCRdb re-derived calls from the 5' RACE reads in MiXCR, one entry per CDR3 protein. The sample holds 65,000 to 90,000 distinct CDR3 sequences, over 9% seen once. The study drew its healthy controls from blood bank volunteers in Maryland, USA. The clonotype originates from a man between 35 and 55 years old in good health. What was sequenced was PBMCs.

The CDR3 nucleotides are TGTGCCAGCAGCTTGATGGGTTTCTCCTACAATGAGCAGTTCTTC. Protein sequence: CASSLMGFSYNEQFF. This chain connects TRBV5-5 to TRBJ2-1, with no clear D. Between the trimmed V and J ends, which lost 1 base and 0 bases, there was a span of 8 bases. Germline loops: CDR1 SGHKS, CDR2 YYEKEE (reference sequence). The CDR3 loop spans 15 amino acids.